This T cell receptor (beta chain) came from a study of blood T cell repertoires in COVID-19. About the research overall: Material from acute and convalescent COVID-19 was sourced from the United States, Italy and Spain. The analysed material was cDNA or gDNA that came from T cells, B-cell-depleted T cells, or PBMCs.

Original analysis: Estimation of nucleated cell counts was performed using reference gene primer amplification. Here immunoSEQ multiplex PCR was the method, and the copy in TCRdb shows in-frame clones only, minus some. That table supplies the V and J calls and clone size; D and trimming were determined from the DNA. The table includes about 130,000 clones, under 85% detected once. J was trimmed by 5 bases and V by 4 bases; bases with no gene match: 7. Germline CDR1 is WNHNN and CDR2 is SYGVQD (reference sequence). CDR3 size: 14 residues. The sequencing input was peripheral blood. The J gene is TRBJ2-5, the V gene TRBV10-1; 7 bases match TRBD2. This sequence was found in a woman aged 55-70 years with acute or convalescent COVID-19. CDR3 sequence (DNA): TGCGCCAGCAGTGGACAGCGGGGCGGGGAGACCCAGTACTTC. Protein: CASSGQRGGETQYF.